The present entry profiles one TCR beta chain with its context. The antigen is not known. The PCR contained 60 Vbeta and 13 Jbeta primers. TCRdb keeps only in-frame clones here, not all; method: immunoSEQ multiplex PCR. This sample has 63,000 or so clones, with approximately 81% found just once. CDR3 length: 16 amino acids. V trimming: 4 bases; J trimming: 6 bases; junction bases outside the gene matches: 10. The germline CDR1 and CDR2 sequences are SEHNR and FQNEAQ (reference sequence). This record belongs to a study of cytomegalovirus exposure and HLA in healthy donors. Background on the study: Assignment to the Caucasian-associated ancestry cluster applied to about 80% of the roughly 400 genotyped donors. Study-wide points: Being productive about 87% or about 30% of the time was typical of most TCR beta V segments in an earlier analysis. Reported findings show TCR beta sequences accurately forecast HLA-A and HLA-B alleles in most subjects.

Sequencing used PBMCs. The source of this sequence is a woman in her 30s in good health and CMV-seropositive. The rearrangement uses TRBV7-9 and TRBJ2-2, with 8 bases aligning to TRBD2. This CDR3 reads CASSSPLGLAAGELFF. In nucleotides, the CDR3 is TGTGCCAGCAGCTCCCCACTAGGACTAGCCGCCGGGGAGCTGTTTTTT.